This T cell receptor (beta chain) was found in a study of shared clonotypes between healthy human individuals. Study-level results: It was the few donors that limited the genetic and exposure-history diversity represented.

TCRdb keeps only in-frame clones here, not all; method: immunoSEQ multiplex PCR. This sample carries 2 million or so clones, approximately 95% of them seen once, and the ten largest clones take 0.1% to 0.15%. The CDR3 extends over 13 amino acids. V lost 6 bases to trimming and J lost 9 bases; unmatched junction nucleotides: 3. The V gene's germline CDR1 is MNHEY and CDR2 SVGAGI. As concerns this clone: Its antigen is not known.

The chain links TRBV6-5 to TRBJ1-6; 9 nucleotides line up with TRBD1. Sequencing was performed on naive CD4+ T cells sorted from blood. As to subset: CD45RA+ positively selected. This TCR came from a man in his late teens or twenties in good health. CDR3 nucleotide sequence: TGTGCCAGCAGGGACAGGGGATCTTCACCCCTCCACTTT. Amino acids: CASRDRGSSPLHF.